This T cell receptor beta chain was sequenced for a study of blood T cell repertoires in COVID-19. Study in general: PBMCs, B-cell-depleted T cells, or T cells provided the cDNA or gDNA that made up the material.

V was trimmed by 8 bases and J by 5 bases, leaving 18 bases between them. Germline V gives CDR1 SNHLY, CDR2 FYNNEI. The CDR3 consists of 14 residues. Participants' own reports of clinical history determined their cohort assignment. This clone appeared a single time. Profiled with immunoSEQ multiplex PCR; TCRdb holds only in-frame clones, not every one. Seen here are 200,000 to 250,000 clones, roughly 84% observed once, and the top ten hold around 6.5%. This clonotype originated in a woman aged 35 to 49 who had recovered from COVID-19. Specimen: PBMCs or T cells enriched from blood (not recorded which). The chain carries TRBV2 and TRBJ1-2; D is perhaps TRBD1 (6 bases). The CDR3 DNA sequence: TGTGCCAGCCAGAATGAACCCCAGGGGTATGGCTACACCTTC. This encodes CASQNEPQGYGYTF.